The rows below give T cell receptor beta chains drawn from one sample of a study of shared clonotypes between healthy human individuals. Method: immunoSEQ multiplex PCR; TCRdb's copy keeps in-frame clones and lacks some. The data show 2 million to 3 million clones, 90% to 95% seen once. Sequencing input: naive CD4+ T cells from PBMCs. These receptors originate from a man aged 18 to 35 in good health. Some clones in this sample may be carry-over from other donors' samples. CDR3s include the opening cysteine and the closing phenylalanine or tryptophan. The order of the fields is V gene, CDR3 protein.

V: TRBV4-2
CDR3: CASSQSESAKTSGSYNEQFF

V: TRBV4-3
CDR3: CASSQDWPENEKLFF

V: TRBV11-3
CDR3: CASSSNLGEQYF

V: TRBV6-1
CDR3: CASSEEEAFYQPQHF

V: TRBV7-9
CDR3: CASSEDRSSYNEQFF

V: TRBV4-3
CDR3: CASSQAGTGVHNEQFF

V: TRBV15
CDR3: CATSRAGVGNTIYF

V: TRBV11-3
CDR3: CASSQGREYTADTQYF

V: TRBV11-2
CDR3: CASSLGNRYQETQYF

V: TRBV6-6
CDR3: CASSYSISGQETQYF

V: TRBV5-5
CDR3: CASSSPWTASYEQYF

V: TRBV7-3
CDR3: CASSSDPPQPQHF

V: TRBV18
CDR3: CASSPAGNSYEQYF

V: TRBV19
CDR3: CASSIGVGPGVNIQYF

V: TRBV23-1
CDR3: CASRNIETRPVLPYEQYF

V: TRBV18
CDR3: CASSNSRTSSGTDTQYF

V: TRBV18
CDR3: CASSTGPLYEQYF

V: TRBV28
CDR3: CASRGLGTGFQPQHF

V: TRBV18
CDR3: CASSPPGTGTYGYTF

V: TRBV5-1
CDR3: CASNPRGPTDTQYF

V: TRBV5-8
CDR3: CASSPKGRADTQYF

V: TRBV6-4
CDR3: CASSRGTSGSYEQFF

V: TRBV4-1
CDR3: CAGRRTGDTGELFF

V: TRBV5-4
CDR3: CASSLDRASSGNTIYF

V: TRBV5-1
CDR3: CASSLGFAGGDTDTQYF

V: TRBV11-2
CDR3: CASSFGTAGTEAFF

V: TRBV18
CDR3: CASSVRDGNTIYF

V: TRBV9
CDR3: CASSVVASNTEAFF

V: TRBV7-9
CDR3: CASSLPGNTGELFF

V: TRBV5-6
CDR3: CASSHIDGGEAYGYTF

V: TRBV5-8
CDR3: CASSLAESYTF

V: TRBV5-1
CDR3: CASSRTERSTDTQYF

V: TRBV5-4
CDR3: CASSPLPGSQAETQYF

V: TRBV9
CDR3: CASSLSGSPRGNEKLFF

V: TRBV7-9
CDR3: CASSLGNSGANVLTF

V: TRBV7-3
CDR3: CASSPQTPGELFF

V: TRBV5-4
CDR3: CAIPERGSGSKGTGELFF

V: TRBV28
CDR3: CASSLSVPMNTEAFF

V: TRBV18
CDR3: CASSPPSGSYNEQFF

V: TRBV2
CDR3: CASSPGVSQPQHF

V: TRBV18
CDR3: CASSPGQGITYEQYF

V: TRBV27
CDR3: CASSSRGPPTYFTF

V: TRBV5-4
CDR3: CASSLGGLEDHEQYF

V: TRBV6-1
CDR3: CASSKRTGGRETQYF

V: TRBV9
CDR3: CASGPSYRNNEQFF

V: TRBV11-2
CDR3: CASRAGQASYEQYF

V: TRBV18
CDR3: CASSPGLAGTYEQYF

V: TRBV5-1
CDR3: CASSFQQGAYEQYF

V: TRBV7-2
CDR3: CASSLGTIRKKIAKNIQYF

V: TRBV7-2
CDR3: CASSFLGQGPSNQPQHF

V: TRBV14
CDR3: CASSHRLVSVNEQFF

V: TRBV11-2
CDR3: CASSLGYRYSEAFF

V: TRBV7-2
CDR3: CASSPGWGRENIQYF

V: TRBV11-1
CDR3: CASSSGQGDTEAFF

V: TRBV7-3
CDR3: CASSLDRGETQYF

V: TRBV29-1
CDR3: CSVERGFQETQYF

V: TRBV2
CDR3: CASIRDRGSTSEKLFF